The clone carrying this TCR beta chain showed up many times. Its antigen is as yet unknown. In germline, CDR1 is SGHTA, CDR2 FQGNSA. CDR3 length equals 14 residues. The V and J ends lost 4 bases and 0 bases respectively, with 8 bases between them. This sample was included in a study of CD8 T cells in ankylosing spondylitis. Findings and caveats of the study: Past studies reported some motif variants in reactive arthritis synovial fluid and blood. Ankylosing spondylitis blood seemed to carry a telltale TCR beta motif made of fewer than 10 highly homologous variants. CD8+ cells made up the disease-linked clones, which were relatively rare in peripheral blood. The authors reported significant enrichment of disease-linked clones in matched ankylosing spondylitis synovial fluid.

One entry per CDR3 protein results from TCRdb running MiXCR on the 5' RACE reads. The data show 130,000 or so distinct CDR3 sequences, over 10% seen once. This TCR derives from a female donor with ankylosing spondylitis or in good health (not recorded which). Specimen: blood, either unsorted or a sorted T cell fraction (not recorded which). The chain links TRBV7-2 to TRBJ2-3, with D maybe TRBD2 (5 bases). The CDR3 here is CASSSTRSTDTQYF. Written as DNA, the CDR3 is TGTGCCAGCAGCTCTACTAGGAGCACAGATACGCAGTATTTT.